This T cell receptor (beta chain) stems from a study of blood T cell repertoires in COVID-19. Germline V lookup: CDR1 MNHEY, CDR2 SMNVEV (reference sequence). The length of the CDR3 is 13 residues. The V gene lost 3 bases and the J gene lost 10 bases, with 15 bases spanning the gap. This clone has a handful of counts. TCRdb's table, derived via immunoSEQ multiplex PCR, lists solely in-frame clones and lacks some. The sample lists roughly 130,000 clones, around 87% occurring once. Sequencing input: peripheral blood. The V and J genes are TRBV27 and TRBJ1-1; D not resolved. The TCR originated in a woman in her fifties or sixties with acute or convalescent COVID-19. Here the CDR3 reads CASSFVGRARAFF. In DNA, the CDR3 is TGTGCCAGCAGTTTCGTGGGGAGGGCCAGAGCTTTCTTT.